These T cell receptor beta chains were read from a single sample in a study of cytomegalovirus exposure and HLA in healthy donors. Method: immunoSEQ multiplex PCR; TCRdb's copy keeps in-frame clones and lacks some. The table shows about 310,000 clones, with approximately 86% occurring only once. Sequenced input: PBMCs. The receptors originated from a man aged 25 to 45 in good health and CMV-seronegative. The CDR3 runs from the conserved cysteine through the conserved F or W. A D gene is named only where the DNA matches it firmly. The size field is filled for only some rows; it gives once, few, many or a size class.

D gene	V gene	J gene	clone size	CDR3 DNA	CDR3 protein
NA	TRBV12-5	TRBJ2-2	few	TGTGCCAGTCGGGGAGCGAACACCGGGGAGCTGTTTTTT	CASRGANTGELFF
NA	TRBV19	TRBJ2-6	once	TGTGCCAGTAGGCGGACTGCTGGGGCCAACGTCCTGACTTTC	CASRRTAGANVLTF
NA	TRBV6-5	TRBJ2-3	NA	TGTGCCAGCAGCTCCGAGGGAGCTAGCACAGATACGCAGTATTTT	CASSSEGASTDTQYF
TRBD1	TRBV7-9	TRBJ1-4	NA	TGTGCCAGCAGCCAACAGACAGGGGGTGGTGAAAAACTGTTTTTT	CASSQQTGGGEKLFF
TRBD1	TRBV2	TRBJ1-5	NA	TGTGCCAGCAGCCGACAGGGCGATAGCAATCAGCCCCAGCATTTT	CASSRQGDSNQPQHF
TRBD1	TRBV6-1	TRBJ1-1	NA	TGTGCCAGCAGGACAGGGGGAAACCTGAACACTGAAGCTTTCTTT	CASRTGGNLNTEAFF
NA	TRBV6-5	TRBJ2-1	NA	TGTGCCAGCAGTTACTCGAGGGTGAGGTACAATGAGCAGTTCTTC	CASSYSRVRYNEQFF
NA	TRBV7-9	TRBJ1-3	NA	TGTGCCAGCAGCTTAGGAGGGTCTGGAAACACCATATATTTT	CASSLGGSGNTIYF
NA	TRBV18	TRBJ1-3	NA	TGTGCCAGCTCACCACCGTCCTCTCGAAACACCATATATTTT	CASSPPSSRNTIYF
NA	TRBV13	TRBJ2-1	once	TGTGCCAGCAGCTTAGCGGGGGAGAGAAACAATGAGCAGTTCTTC	CASSLAGERNNEQFF
NA	TRBV19	TRBJ2-7	NA	TGTGCCAGTAGTAAGGTACAGTCCTACGAGCAGTACTTC	CASSKVQSYEQYF
TRBD2	TRBV5-1	TRBJ2-1	NA	TGCGCCAGCAGCCCGGGGTGGCGGGGGGGCCTCAATGAGCAGTTCTTC	CASSPGWRGGLNEQFF
NA	TRBV7-9	TRBJ1-4	NA	TGTGCCAGCAGCGGCAGGGCTGGTGAAAAACTGTTTTTT	CASSGRAGEKLFF
NA	TRBV11-2	TRBJ1-1	NA	TGTGCCAGCAGCTCAATTACAGGGTTTCGCACTGAAGCTTTCTTT	CASSSITGFRTEAFF
TRBD1	TRBV7-9	TRBJ2-4	once	TGTGCCAGCAGAGGTGATAGACAGGGGGGAAACATTCAGTACTTC	CASRGDRQGGNIQYF
NA	TRBV25-1	TRBJ2-2	NA	TGTGCTGTGGAGCAGGGGACCGGGGAGCTGTTTTTT	CAVEQGTGELFF
TRBD1	TRBV15	TRBJ2-7	many	TGTGCCACCAGCAGAGAGGATCTAGGACAGGGAATCGGCGAGCAGTACTTC	CATSREDLGQGIGEQYF
NA	TRBV5-4	TRBJ1-1	NA	TGTGCCAGCAGCTTCGCGGGAAACACTGAAGCTTTCTTT	CASSFAGNTEAFF
NA	TRBV11-2	TRBJ2-7	NA	TGTGCCAGCAGCTTGGGCCGGGTAGGGGCCCCGAGCTCCTACGAGCAGTACTTC	CASSLGRVGAPSSYEQYF
NA	TRBV5-1	TRBJ2-2	NA	TGCGCCAGCAGCTCCGGGAATCTTATGGCCGGGGAGCTGTTTTTT	CASSSGNLMAGELFF
TRBD1	TRBV7-9	TRBJ1-1	NA	TGTGCCAGCAGCTTTGAGTGGGAGGGACAGGGCCGGGCTTTCTTT	CASSFEWEGQGRAFF
NA	TRBV7-8	TRBJ1-3	NA	TGTGCCAGCAGCCTCGGACTGGAGGTCACCATATATTTT	CASSLGLEVTIYF
NA	TRBV5-6	TRBJ1-2	NA	TGTGCCAGCAGCTTGGCCCTGAGATACACCTTC	CASSLALRYTF
TRBD1	TRBV5-6	TRBJ2-2	NA	TGTGCCAGCAGGCGGACAGGGAACACCGGGGAGCTGTTTTTT	CASRRTGNTGELFF
TRBD2	TRBV7-2	TRBJ2-7	NA	TGTGCCAGCAGCTTAGGTGGGGCGGGGGGCTCCTACGAGCAGTACTTC	CASSLGGAGGSYEQYF
NA	TRBV28	TRBJ2-3	once	TGTGCCAGCAGAATTTATTCCACAGATACGCAGTATTTT	CASRIYSTDTQYF
NA	TRBV4-1	TRBJ1-1	NA	TGCGCCAGCAGCCAAGTGGGGGCACGGAACACTGAAGCTTTCTTT	CASSQVGARNTEAFF
TRBD1	TRBV18	TRBJ2-3	NA	TGTGCCAGCTCAGCGAACAGGGGCCAGGCAGATACGCAGTATTTT	CASSANRGQADTQYF
TRBD1	TRBV5-4	TRBJ2-2	NA	TGTGCCAGCAGCTTGGCCGGACAGGGGAAATACACCGGGGAGCTGTTTTTT	CASSLAGQGKYTGELFF
TRBD1	TRBV19	TRBJ1-2	NA	TGTGCCAGTAGAAACCGGGACAGGGGAGCGGGTTCCTATGGCTACACCTTC	CASRNRDRGAGSYGYTF